The 30 T cell receptor beta chains given below trace back to one sample, sequenced in a study of T cell repertoires in aging, cancer and after chemotherapy. Multiplex touch-down PCR with TRB-A/B primers amplified rearranged V-D-J TRB sequences. MiXCR was run by TCRdb on the multiplex PCR reads, yielding one entry per CDR3 protein. Here the sample spans about 11,000 distinct CDR3 sequences, about 33% being singletons. Amplification of TCR beta used genomic DNA extracted from peripheral blood. Sequencing was carried out using blood. The receptors were sampled from a human donor in good health. The donor label of this sample is uncertain.

The V call is TRBV18, the J call TRBJ2-7; TRBD2 is a possible D gene (6 bases). This CDR3 spans 13 amino acids. Germline V gene data show CDR1 as KGHSH and CDR2 as LQKENI. Trimming removed 4 bases at V and 4 bases at J, with 11 bases between. This CDR3 reads CASSLRGAYEQYF. The CDR3 coding sequence is TGTGCCAGCTCACTCCGCGGGGCGTACGAGCAGTACTTC.

This clonotype has only a few counts. The chain recombines TRBV19 with TRBJ2-1; 11 bases match TRBD2. J gave up 7 bases and V 4 bases, and 9 bases lay outside the gene matches. The germline CDR1 and CDR2 sequences are LNHDA and SQIVND (reference sequence). This CDR3 contains 16 residues. CDR3 residues: CASSKRLAGGGNEQFF. The CDR3 nucleotides read TGTGCCAGTAGTAAAAGGCTAGCGGGAGGTGGGAATGAGCAGTTCTTC.

The rearrangement uses TRBV18 and TRBJ2-2; the D gene is possibly TRBD1 (6 bases). The germline V gene has CDR1 KGHSH and CDR2 LQKENI. The length of the CDR3 is 14 residues. The V gene lost 3 bases and the J gene lost 5 bases, with 10 bases spanning the gap. CDR3 residues: CASSPPRGTGELFF. CDR3 sequence (DNA): TGTGCCAGCTCACCCCCCAGGGGAACCGGGGAGCTGTTTTTT.

This clonotype was seen a handful of times. At one of its ends the junction is not consistent with the germline gene, which may arise from a read error. The chain uses TRBV19 and TRBJ2-1, with 11 bases identical to TRBD2. CDR1 and CDR2 (germline): LNHDA, SQIVND (reference sequence). This CDR3 is built from 14 residues. The CDR3 region has the DNA TGTGCCAGTAGCATAGCGGGGGGGCCCAATGAGCAGTTCTTC. Its protein is CASSIAGGPNEQFF.

This clonotype ranks as medium-sized. V gene TRBV18 combines with J gene TRBJ1-6; D is possibly TRBD1 (6 bases). The CDR3 is made up of 15 amino acids. Germline V gene lookup returns CDR1 KGHSH and CDR2 LQKENI. Trimming cost V 0 bases and J 8 bases, with 11 bases left between them. The CDR3 coding sequence is TGTGCCAGCTCACCACCGCAGGGGAGGGATTCACCCCTCCACTTT. Protein sequence: CASSPPQGRDSPLHF.

By share, this clonotype ranks as medium-sized. The rearrangement uses TRBV12-3 or TRBV12-4 and TRBJ2-5; D unresolved. This CDR3 contains 13 residues. Trimming shortened V by 6 bases and J by 1 base, and 9 bases separated the two germline ends. CDR3 sequence reads: CASRGTVQETQYF. In nucleotides, the CDR3 is TGTGCCAGCAGGGGCACAGTCCAAGAGACCCAGTACTTC.

The V and J genes are TRBV27 and TRBJ2-2, with D possibly being TRBD2 (5 bases). Germline-derived CDR1 and CDR2 are MNHEY and SMNVEV (reference sequence). The CDR3 spans 14 residues. Trimming pared 6 bases from V and 8 bases from J, leaving 16 bases between. The CDR3 region has the DNA TGTGCCAGCAGCCGCAGGACTGAAACGGGGGAGCTGTTTTTT. Translating gives CASSRRTETGELFF.

The chain has TRBV30 and TRBJ1-5, with a possible D match to TRBD1 (5 bases). Germline CDR1 and CDR2: GTSNPN and SVGIG (reference sequence). With 1 base removed from V and 3 bases from J, the gap between germline ends came to 10 bases. The CDR3 runs 14 residues. CDR3 coding DNA: TGTGCCTGGAGTGGGGGACGGCTCAATCAGCCCCAGCATTTT. This encodes CAWSGGRLNQPQHF.

By share of the sample, this clonotype is medium-sized (0.01 to 0.1%). The chain is built from TRBV28 and TRBJ1-3, with TRBD1 as a possible D gene (5 bases). Trimming stripped 3 bases from V and 4 bases from J, with 10 bases between. The CDR3 spans 14 residues. Germline CDR1 and CDR2: MDHEN and SYDVKM. The CDR3 protein is CASSFFDRGNTIYF. CDR3 coding DNA: TGTGCCAGCAGTTTCTTTGACAGAGGAAACACCATATATTTT.

This sequence joins TRBV7-2 and TRBJ2-1, with 8 bases identical to TRBD2. Germline V lookup: CDR1 SGHTA, CDR2 FQGNSA. The CDR3 has 14 residues. V lost 7 bases, J lost 1 base, and 3 bases stayed unmatched. DNA for the CDR3: TGTGCCAGCAAAAGCGGGAGATCCTACAATGAGCAGTTCTTC. This encodes CASKSGRSYNEQFF. Together with reference TRBV7-2 and TRBJ2-1, the CDR3 gives the full variable domain: GAGVSQSPSNKVTEKGKDVELRCDPISGHTALYWYRQSLGQGLEFLIYFQGNSAPDKSGLPSDRFSAERTGGSVSTLTIQRTQQEDSAVYLCASKSGRSYNEQFFGPGTRLTVL.

This chain joins TRBV5-5 and TRBJ1-1, with a possible D match to TRBD1 (6 bases). Trimming shortened V by 5 bases and J by 1 base, and 15 bases separated the two germline ends. The CDR3 consists of 15 residues. Germline CDR1 reads SGHKS; CDR2 reads YYEKEE (reference sequence). CDR3 DNA sequence: TGTGCCAGCAGTCCGGAGGGGACACCGAACACTGAAGCTTTCTTT. Translating gives CASSPEGTPNTEAFF.

V and J are TRBV11-2 and TRBJ1-4, with a tentative D call TRBD1 (6 bases). In germline, CDR1 is SGHAT, CDR2 FQNNGV. The CDR3 covers 16 residues. V was clipped by 3 bases and J by 0 bases, with 11 bases between them. CDR3 sequence reads: CASSFPGAATNEKLFF. CDR3 nucleotides: TGTGCCAGCAGCTTTCCAGGGGCCGCAACTAATGAAAAACTGTTTTTT.

J is TRBJ1-5 and V is TRBV15; 7 nucleotides agree with TRBD1. The J segment lost 4 bases and the V segment lost 4 bases, leaving 4 bases of the junction unmatched. The CDR3 covers 14 residues. Germline V gene sequence: CDR1 LNHNV, CDR2 YYDKDF (reference sequence). The CDR3 region is CATSTGTENQPQHF. Here the CDR3 DNA reads TGTGCCACCAGCACCGGGACAGAAAATCAGCCCCAGCATTTT.

This clonotype is judged medium-sized. The chain is built from TRBV5-4 and TRBJ2-2, with D unclear. The V and J ends lost 4 bases and 4 bases respectively, with 8 bases between them. The germline V gene has CDR1 SGHNT and CDR2 YYREEE (reference sequence). CDR3 length: 13 residues. The CDR3 region is CASSGPTTGELFF. The CDR3 DNA reads as TGTGCCAGCAGCGGTCCGACCACCGGGGAGCTGTTTTTT.

This clonotype is labeled as large. The chain employs TRBV19 and TRBJ1-3; D is perhaps TRBD1 (6 bases). V lost 7 bases to trimming and J lost 0 bases, with 13 bases between them. CDR1 LNHDA and CDR2 SQIVND come from the germline V gene (reference sequence). CDR3 size: 15 residues. The CDR3 region is CASTLQGNSGNTIYF. The CDR3 DNA follows: TGTGCCAGTACCTTACAGGGAAACTCTGGAAACACCATATATTTT. Variable domain in full (rest from reference TRBV19 and TRBJ1-3): DGGITQSPKYLFRKEGQNVTLSCEQNLNHDAMYWYRQDPGQGLRLIYYSQIVNDFQKGDIAEGYSVSREKKESFPLTVTSAQKNPTAFYLCASTLQGNSGNTIYFGEGSWLTVV.

This clonotype is medium-sized within its sample. J is TRBJ2-7 and V is TRBV6-2 or TRBV6-3; D is undetermined. The CDR3 is made up of 11 amino acids. Germline CDR1 MNHEY, CDR2 SVGEGT. The V and J ends lost 0 bases and 6 bases respectively, with 3 bases between them. CDR3 residues: CASSYSTEQYF. The CDR3, as DNA: TGTGCCAGCAGTTACTCGACCGAGCAGTACTTC.

This clonotype was picked up a small number of times. The chain couples TRBV29-1 to TRBJ1-4; unclear D gene. Germline CDR1 and CDR2: SQVTM and ANQGSEA. The CDR3 is 10 amino acids. The V end lost 7 bases, the J end lost 12 bases, and 12 bases lay between the germline ends. CDR3 nucleotide sequence: TGCAGCGCCAAGTATGGGGAACTGTTTTTT. The encoded protein is CSAKYGELFF. Complete variable domain (other parts from reference TRBV29-1 and TRBJ1-4): SAVISQKPSRDICQRGTSLTIQCQVDSQVTMMFWYRQQPGQSLTLIATANQGSEATYESGFVIDKFPISRPNLTFSTLTVSNMSPEDSSIYLCSAKYGELFFGSGTQLSVL.

This rearrangement joins TRBV11-2 to TRBJ2-2, with D possibly matching TRBD1 (6 bases). The CDR3 is 14 amino acids. Germline assignment: CDR1 SGHAT and CDR2 FQNNGV. V gave up 5 bases and J gave up 6 bases, with 13 bases separating them. The CDR3 DNA sequence: TGTGCCAGCAGCCTACACAGGGACGCCGGGGAGCTGTTTTTT. This encodes CASSLHRDAGELFF.

This chain links TRBV5-4 with TRBJ1-5; a possible D gene is TRBD1 (5 bases). This CDR3 region has 15 residues. The V gene's germline CDR1 is SGHNT and CDR2 YYREEE (reference sequence). V lost 1 base to trimming and J lost 5 bases, with 13 bases between them. The CDR3 DNA reads as TGTGCCAGCAGCTTGATGGGGGAGGGACATCAGCCCCAGCATTTT. This gives the protein CASSLMGEGHQPQHF.

This clonotype was picked up a small number of times. The chain links TRBV27 to TRBJ2-6; D is unresolved. From germline, CDR1 is MNHEY and CDR2 SMNVEV (reference sequence). There are 15 residues in the CDR3. Trimming took off 3 bases at V and 2 bases at J, with 8 bases between the two ends. The CDR3 is CASSFSPPGANVLTF. DNA of the CDR3: TGTGCCAGCAGTTTCTCCCCCCCTGGGGCCAACGTCCTGACTTTC.

This chain connects TRBV19 to TRBJ1-1; no firm D call. In germline, CDR1 is LNHDA, CDR2 SQIVND (reference sequence). This CDR3 is built from 12 residues. V was clipped by 5 bases and J by 5 bases, with 9 bases between them. This CDR3 reads CASSPRRTEAFF. The DNA for the CDR3 is TGTGCCAGTAGTCCCCGGAGGACTGAAGCTTTCTTT.

Comments on this clonotype: It may be a read error: a sequence one base away is much more abundant. The chain carries TRBV29-1 and TRBJ2-5, with D maybe TRBD1 (5 bases). The CDR3 is 13 residues long. Germline CDR1 and CDR2: SQVTM and ANQGSEA. Trimming stripped 3 bases from V and 4 bases from J, with 12 bases between. As DNA, the CDR3 is TGCAGCGTTGAGGGGCCCCTCGGAGAGACCCAGTACTTC. This codes for CSVEGPLGETQYF.

V usage is TRBV5-1 and J usage is TRBJ2-7; 10 bases fit TRBD2. CDR3 size: 15 residues. V shed 0 bases and J 4 bases; nucleotides not matched to a gene: 4. In germline, CDR1 is SGHRS, CDR2 YFSETQ. The CDR3 loop reads CASSLVPSGSYEQYF. The CDR3 DNA sequence: TGCGCCAGCAGCTTGGTTCCTAGCGGGAGTTACGAGCAGTACTTC.

V gene TRBV7-9 combines with J gene TRBJ2-3; D not certain. The germline CDR1 and CDR2 sequences are SEHNR and FQNEAQ (reference sequence). This CDR3 region has 12 residues. Trimming shortened V by 0 bases and J by 2 bases, and 0 bases separated the two germline ends. This CDR3 is CASSLATDTQYF. The CDR3 nucleotides are TGTGCCAGCAGCTTAGCCACAGATACGCAGTATTTT.

This clonotype was seen just once. The chain links TRBV20-1 to TRBJ1-6; 11 bases fit TRBD1. The CDR3 sequence is 15 residues long. The V segment lost 5 bases and the J segment 7 bases; nucleotides outside the gene matches: 7. Germline-derived CDR1 and CDR2 are DFQATT and SNEGSKA (reference sequence). The CDR3 here is CSARGDRGMNSPLHF. DNA for the CDR3: TGCAGTGCTCGGGGGGACAGGGGGATGAATTCACCCCTCCACTTT.

The rearrangement links TRBV6-1 to TRBJ2-1, with TRBD1 matching 9 bases. The CDR3 has 14 amino acids. Germline CDR1 is MNHNS and CDR2 is SASEGT. The J segment lost 6 bases and the V segment lost 8 bases, leaving 8 bases of the junction unmatched. CDR3 DNA sequence: TGTGCCAGCTTGGAACAGGGGGCGGCCAATGAGCAGTTCTTC. Amino acid sequence: CASLEQGAANEQFF.

This rearrangement joins TRBV6-4 to TRBJ2-3; 10 bases line up with TRBD1. The CDR3 has 15 residues. From germline, CDR1 is MRHNA and CDR2 SNTAGT. The V gene end was trimmed by 2 bases and the J gene end by 1 base; junction bases not matched to a gene: 0. CDR3 bases: TGTGCCAGCAGTGACGGGACAGGGGGCACAGATACGCAGTATTTT. Translated: CASSDGTGGTDTQYF.

The chain combines TRBV5-5 with TRBJ1-2; D remains ambiguous. V was pared by 3 bases and J by 2 bases, with 8 bases between. The germline V gene has CDR1 SGHKS and CDR2 YYEKEE (reference sequence). This CDR3 comprises 13 residues. As DNA, the CDR3 is TGTGCCAGCAGCTCAACATGGAACTATGGCTACACCTTC. Translation gives CASSSTWNYGYTF.

In its sample, this clonotype was seen a few times. The chain has TRBV5-3 and TRBJ1-1; D gene unclear. TRBV5-3 is recorded as an ORF, its role being uncertain. The CDR3 consists of 13 residues. V dropped 2 bases and J dropped 1 base, with 6 bases sitting between them. In DNA, the CDR3 is TGTGCCAGAAGCTTAAACCAGAACACTGAAGCTTTCTTT. It yields the protein CARSLNQNTEAFF.

There are a few counts of this clonotype. The chain employs TRBV6-5 and TRBJ1-4; D remains unclear. This CDR3 has 12 residues. The germline V gene has CDR1 MNHEY and CDR2 SVGAGI. The ends were cut back, 2 bases at V and 7 bases at J, with 5 bases in the middle. The CDR3 loop reads CASSYDSEKLFF. For the CDR3, the DNA is TGTGCCAGCAGTTACGATAGTGAAAAACTGTTTTTT.